The 20 T cell receptor beta chains given below trace back to one sample, sequenced in a study of shared T cell receptors in the human thymus. Repertoires were generated with immunoSEQ multiplex PCR, while TCRdb's copy carries only in-frame clones and drops some. This table holds 700,000 or so clones, roughly 85% found once. Separately, the same data were catalogued under a study of human thymus T cells.

The source material was thymocytes. Every receptor here comes from a girl under two years old with a congenital heart defect.

The chain has TRBV29-1 and TRBJ1-1, with TRBD1 identical over 7 bases. Germline V gene lookup returns CDR1 SQVTM and CDR2 ANQGSEA. CDR3 length: 15 amino acids. The trim removed 1 base at V and 5 bases at J, leaving 10 bases unmatched. The CDR3 reads CSVEATRGYRTEAFF. CDR3 in DNA: TGCAGCGTTGAAGCTACCAGGGGGTATCGGACTGAAGCTTTCTTT.

V usage is TRBV11-2 and J usage is TRBJ1-6; no clear D. Trimming took 5 bases from V and 14 from J, leaving 16 bases between them. The V gene's germline CDR1 is SGHAT and CDR2 FQNNGV. The CDR3 consists of 13 residues. The CDR3 loop reads CASSPGILLTLHF. The CDR3 DNA follows: TGTGCCAGCAGCCCGGGGATCCTCTTGACCCTCCACTTT.

This chain joins TRBV5-8 and TRBJ1-6; D is possibly TRBD1 (6 bases). The CDR3 loop spans 19 amino acids. Germline assignment: CDR1 SGHTS and CDR2 YDEGEE. Trimming took off 0 bases at V and 4 bases at J, with 20 bases between the two ends. The CDR3 nucleotides are TGTGCCAGCAGCTTGGGTGGCTCGACAGGATCGTTATATAATTCACCCCTCCACTTT. Protein: CASSLGGSTGSLYNSPLHF.

The chain links TRBV18 to TRBJ2-7, with D tentatively TRBD1 (7 bases). V was cut by 3 bases and J by 12 bases, with 27 bases left in between. This CDR3 contains 16 residues. CDR1 is KGHSH and CDR2 is LQKENI in the germline V gene. CDR3 residues: CASSPGGQPHPRPLYF. In nucleotides, the CDR3 is TGTGCCAGCTCACCCGGGGGACAGCCTCACCCGCGCCCCTTGTACTTC.

The chain uses TRBV30 and TRBJ2-1; 11 bases line up with TRBD2. The CDR3 has 18 residues. V gave up 3 bases and J gave up 0 bases; unmatched junction bases: 10. The germline V gene encodes CDR1 GTSNPN and CDR2 SVGIG (reference sequence). DNA of the CDR3: TGTGCCTGGAGAAAGCTAGCGGGGGGCTCCAACTCCTACAATGAGCAGTTCTTC. This translates into CAWRKLAGGSNSYNEQFF.

The CDR3 loop reads CASSLHTSHPTYGYTF. The CDR3 DNA follows: TGCGCCAGCAGCTTACATACATCGCACCCCACCTATGGCTACACCTTC. The chain recombines TRBV5-1 with TRBJ1-2; D is uncertain. V was shortened by 2 bases and J by 4 bases, with 18 bases between the two germline ends. Per germline, CDR1 SGHRS and CDR2 YFSETQ. CDR3 length: 16 amino acids.

The J gene is TRBJ2-5, the V gene TRBV5-1, with 10 bases lining up with TRBD2. V gave up 3 bases and J gave up 2 bases; unmatched junction bases: 7. Germline assignment: CDR1 SGHRS and CDR2 YFSETQ. This CDR3 contains 16 residues. CDR3 sequence reads: CASSWTLAGAQETQYF. For the CDR3, the DNA is TGCGCCAGCAGCTGGACCCTAGCGGGGGCTCAAGAGACCCAGTACTTC.

The V and J genes are TRBV5-5 and TRBJ1-2; TRBD1 aligns across 7 bases. Germline CDR1 reads SGHKS; CDR2 reads YYEKEE (reference sequence). J lost 4 bases, V lost 1 base, and 13 bases had no gene match. The CDR3 loop spans 17 amino acids. CDR3 in DNA: TGTGCCAGCAGCTTGTTCCAAAGAAGTAGGGGGCTCTATGGCTACACCTTC. This codes for CASSLFQRSRGLYGYTF.

The V and J genes are TRBV10-3 and TRBJ1-5; a weak D match, TRBD1 (5 bases). Looked up from germline, CDR1 is ENHRY and CDR2 is SYGVKD. V was cut by 2 bases and J by 4 bases, with 15 bases left in between. The CDR3 spans 16 residues. The CDR3 loop reads CAISEGLLRGNQPQHF. CDR3 DNA sequence: TGTGCCATCAGTGAGGGTTTACTAAGGGGTAATCAGCCCCAGCATTTT.

The rearrangement joins TRBV6-1 to TRBJ1-1, with D maybe TRBD1 (6 bases). CDR3 length equals 15 residues. Trimming stripped 11 bases from V and 0 bases from J, with 19 bases between. Germline V lookup: CDR1 MNHNS, CDR2 SASEGT. The CDR3: CARFYPYRVNTEAFF. The CDR3 nucleotides read TGTGCCCGCTTCTATCCGTACAGGGTGAACACTGAAGCTTTCTTT.

This clone was observed a handful of times. V is TRBV30 and J is TRBJ1-4; 7 nucleotides agree with TRBD1. V was clipped by 0 bases and J by 7 bases; unmatched bases: 5. This CDR3 is built from 14 residues. CDR1 GTSNPN and CDR2 SVGIG come from the germline V gene (reference sequence). As DNA, the CDR3 is TGTGCCTGGAGTGTCGACAGGGTGGGTGAAAAACTGTTTTTT. It specifies CAWSVDRVGEKLFF.

The gene calls are TRBV19 and TRBJ1-2; weak D call: TRBD1 (5 bases). The CDR3 covers 15 residues. V lost 3 bases to trimming and J lost 3 bases, with 14 bases between them. Germline loops: CDR1 LNHDA, CDR2 SQIVND (reference sequence). CDR3 bases: TGTGCCAGTAGTATGGACAACCAGGGTTACTATGGCTACACCTTC. Its protein is CASSMDNQGYYGYTF. Complete variable domain (other parts from reference TRBV19 and TRBJ1-2): DGGITQSPKYLFRKEGQNVTLSCEQNLNHDAMYWYRQDPGQGLRLIYYSQIVNDFQKGDIAEGYSVSREKKESFPLTVTSAQKNPTAFYLCASSMDNQGYYGYTFGSGTRLTVV.

The chain employs TRBV27 and TRBJ1-1; unclear D gene. The V end was cut by 6 bases, the J end by 0 bases, with 8 bases between. This CDR3 comprises 13 residues. Germline V lookup: CDR1 MNHEY, CDR2 SMNVEV (reference sequence). The CDR3 reads CASRIDMNTEAFF. As DNA, the CDR3 is TGTGCCAGCAGGATAGACATGAACACTGAAGCTTTCTTT.

The chain carries TRBV5-6 and TRBJ2-7, with TRBD1 identical over 10 bases. Germline V gene data show CDR1 as SGHDT and CDR2 as YYEEEE. The CDR3 covers 18 residues. V shed 4 bases, J shed 1 base, and the junction held 14 bases outside the gene matches. CDR3 nucleotide sequence: TGTGCCAGCAGCCCCAAGAAGGTGTGGGACAGGGGATCCTACGAGCAGTACTTC. Its translation: CASSPKKVWDRGSYEQYF.

This chain connects TRBV10-2 to TRBJ1-2; 7 nucleotides agree with TRBD1. Trimming cost V 5 bases and J 4 bases; bases outside gene matches: 4. The CDR3 length is 13 residues. The germline CDR1 and CDR2 sequences are WSHSY and SAAADI. The CDR3 DNA follows: TGCGCCAGCAGTCCGGGACAGATCTATGGCTACACCTTC. It specifies CASSPGQIYGYTF.

V is TRBV4-2 and J is TRBJ2-3; D uncertain. The CDR3 covers 17 residues. Germline V gene data show CDR1 as LGHNA and CDR2 as YNFKEQ. Trimming removed 1 base at V and 0 bases at J, with 14 bases between. The CDR3: CASSQVVWSTSTDTQYF. CDR3 DNA sequence: TGTGCCAGCAGCCAAGTTGTGTGGTCAACTAGCACAGATACGCAGTATTTT.

V is TRBV19 and J is TRBJ1-1; D unclear. CDR3 length: 18 residues. Trimming shortened V by 3 bases and J by 2 bases, and 22 bases separated the two germline ends. Germline V gives CDR1 LNHDA, CDR2 SQIVND (reference sequence). The CDR3 DNA reads as TGTGCCAGTAGTATGGGAGGGCGGGCAGGAGAGGCCAACACTGAAGCTTTCTTT. Protein: CASSMGGRAGEANTEAFF.

The chain's CDR3 is CASSLGPKGGADTQYF. CDR3 sequence (DNA): TGTGCCAGCAGCTTAGGTCCCAAGGGGGGGGCAGATACGCAGTATTTT. The gene calls are TRBV7-3 and TRBJ2-3, with TRBD2 as a possible D gene (7 bases). The CDR3 contains 16 residues. The ends were cut back, 2 bases at V and 4 bases at J, with 16 bases in the middle. Germline V gene sequence: CDR1 SGHTA, CDR2 FQGTGA.

The V gene is TRBV7-8, the J gene TRBJ1-1, with 8 bases fitting TRBD1. V was pared by 5 bases and J by 1 base, with 18 bases of the junction left unmatched. CDR1 SGHVS and CDR2 FQNEAQ come from the germline V gene. The CDR3 loop spans 19 amino acids. The CDR3 loop reads CASSLTSPGQVNRNTEAFF. CDR3 in DNA: TGTGCCAGCAGCCTTACGTCCCCGGGACAGGTAAATAGGAACACTGAAGCTTTCTTT. The full variable domain, its missing parts supplied by reference TRBV7-8 and TRBJ1-1, is GAGVSQSPRYKVAKRGQDVALRCDPISGHVSLFWYQQALGQGPEFLTYFQNEAQLDKSGLPSDRFFAERPEGSVSTLKIQRTQQEDSAVYLCASSLTSPGQVNRNTEAFFGQGTRLTVV.

This rearrangement joins TRBV12-5 to TRBJ1-1, with D perhaps matching TRBD1 (6 bases). V was trimmed by 7 bases and J by 6 bases, leaving 21 bases between them. Per germline, CDR1 LGHNT and CDR2 FRNRAP. There are 15 residues in the CDR3. CDR3 DNA: TGTGCTAGTGCCATACGGTGGGGGCGTGGTGCTGAAGCTTTCTTT. Translation gives CASAIRWGRGAEAFF.